Each of the 26 T cell receptor beta chains below was sequenced from the same sample in a study of blood T cell repertoires in COVID-19. The data were produced by immunoSEQ multiplex PCR, yet TCRdb's version contains in-frame clones alone and is incomplete. The repertoire holds about 190,000 clones, with 86% as singletons. Sequencing input: PBMCs or T cells enriched from blood (not recorded which). These receptors were collected from a woman aged 40 to 55 in a cohort exposed to, infected with or recovered from COVID-19 (not recorded which).

The rearrangement links TRBV19 to TRBJ1-4; D is ambiguous. The CDR3 spans 14 residues. Germline CDR1 is LNHDA and CDR2 is SQIVND (reference sequence). Deletions cut 3 bases from V and 7 bases from J, with 12 bases between. CDR3 sequence: CASSIGGSGEKLFF. CDR3 bases: TGTGCCAGTAGTATCGGCGGCAGCGGTGAAAAACTGTTTTTT.

The chain joins TRBV6-5 to TRBJ1-5, with 7 bases identical to TRBD1. Trimming removed 6 bases from V and 5 bases from J; junction bases left unmatched: 7. This CDR3 is 14 amino acids long. From germline, CDR1 is MNHEY and CDR2 SVGAGI. For the CDR3, the DNA is TGTGCCAGCAGCCCCCGGACAGGAGATCAGCCCCAGCATTTT. It translates to CASSPRTGDQPQHF.

The chain has TRBV10-3 and TRBJ1-1; TRBD1 matches at 9 bases. This CDR3 comprises 14 residues. Germline-derived CDR1 and CDR2 are ENHRY and SYGVKD. The V gene end was trimmed by 5 bases and the J gene end by 4 bases; junction bases not matched to a gene: 5. The CDR3 sequence: CAISQGQGGTEAFF. The CDR3 coding sequence is TGTGCCATCAGTCAGGGACAGGGCGGCACTGAAGCTTTCTTT.

This clone has only a few counts. The chain couples TRBV10-1 to TRBJ1-1; 10 bases map to TRBD1. V was pared by 4 bases and J by 11 bases, with 4 bases of the junction left unmatched. The CDR3 extends over 12 amino acids. The germline V gene has CDR1 WNHNN and CDR2 SYGVQD (reference sequence). CDR3 loop: CASSVGTGDAFF. CDR3 nucleotides: TGCGCCAGCAGTGTTGGGACAGGGGACGCTTTCTTT.

The chain joins TRBV6-5 to TRBJ1-1; unclear D gene. The V end lost 7 bases, the J end lost 0 bases, and 9 bases lay between the germline ends. The CDR3 is 13 residues long. CDR1 and CDR2 (germline): MNHEY, SVGAGI. The CDR3 sequence: CASMSNMNTEAFF. The CDR3 DNA reads TGTGCCAGCATGAGCAATATGAACACTGAAGCTTTCTTT.

The chain recombines TRBV14 with TRBJ1-2; D is uncertain. Germline loops: CDR1 SGHDN, CDR2 FVKESK. The CDR3 consists of 13 residues. V was clipped by 7 bases and J by 1 base, with 10 bases between them. For the CDR3, the DNA is TGTGCCAGCAAAGGCACTAATAACTATGGCTACACCTTC. As protein: CASKGTNNYGYTF.

V is TRBV12-3 or TRBV12-4 and J is TRBJ1-5; D is perhaps TRBD1 (6 bases). Trimming took off 7 bases at V and 10 bases at J, with 17 bases between the two ends. The CDR3 totals 13 residues. CDR3 sequence reads: CASTLDSQRPQHF. CDR3 DNA: TGTGCCAGCACCCTGGACAGCCAGCGCCCCCAGCATTTT.

The rearrangement joins TRBV4-3 to TRBJ2-1; TRBD2 matches at 13 bases. V shed 0 bases and J 9 bases; nucleotides not matched to a gene: 5. The CDR3 consists of 16 residues. From germline, CDR1 is LGHNA and CDR2 YSLEER. CDR3 nucleotides: TGCGCCAGCAGCCAAGATGGACTAGCGGGAGCATCTGAGCAGTTCTTC. It yields the protein CASSQDGLAGASEQFF.

The chain recombines TRBV27 with TRBJ2-7, with D tentatively TRBD1 (5 bases). V lost 3 bases and J lost 1, with 13 bases in between. The germline V gene encodes CDR1 MNHEY and CDR2 SMNVEV (reference sequence). This CDR3 spans 15 amino acids. This CDR3 is CASSFAGFSSYEQYF. The CDR3 DNA is TGTGCCAGCAGTTTTGCAGGGTTTTCTTCCTACGAGCAGTACTTC.

CDR3 in DNA: TGTGCCAGCAGTTTATCCGTCGGGACAGGGATAAACTATGGCTACACCTTC. Its protein product is CASSLSVGTGINYGYTF. The chain employs TRBV28 and TRBJ1-2; 9 bases match TRBD1. With V trimmed by 1 base and J by 2 bases, 8 bases remained unmatched. Germline V CDR1 and CDR2: MDHEN, SYDVKM. The CDR3 is 17 residues long.

As DNA, the CDR3 is TGTGCCAGCAGTCTAACAGGGATCTATGGCTACACCTTC. This translates into CASSLTGIYGYTF. This sequence joins TRBV27 and TRBJ1-2; tentative D call: TRBD1 (6 bases). CDR3 size: 13 residues. Between the trimmed V and J ends, which lost 5 bases and 4 bases, there was a span of 11 bases. Germline CDR1 reads MNHEY; CDR2 reads SMNVEV (reference sequence).

The chain is built from TRBV21-1 and TRBJ2-2; the DNA was not compared with TRBD1, the D call given in the table. TRBV21-1 is tagged as a pseudogene. The CDR3 sequence is 17 residues long. Here the CDR3 reads CASSPKKGQGNTGELFF. CDR3 sequence (DNA): TGTGCCAGCAGCCCCAAGAAGGGACAGGGAAACACCGGGGAGCTGTTTTTT.

V gene TRBV4-3 combines with J gene TRBJ1-1; D gene ambiguous. The ends were cut back, 1 base at V and 3 bases at J, with 18 bases in the middle. Germline CDR1 reads LGHNA; CDR2 reads YSLEER. The CDR3 totals 17 residues. The CDR3 bases are TGCGCCAGCAGCCAAGGTGCAGTTGGCTTTCTCGACACTGAAGCTTTCTTT. Protein: CASSQGAVGFLDTEAFF.

The J gene is TRBJ2-7, the V gene TRBV24-1, with 8 bases fitting TRBD1. Germline V gives CDR1 KGHDR, CDR2 SFDVKD. This CDR3 is built from 14 residues. With V trimmed by 7 bases and J by 0 bases, 4 bases remained unmatched. CDR3 amino acids: CATRGQGSSYEQYF. In nucleotides, the CDR3 is TGTGCCACCAGAGGACAGGGAAGCTCCTACGAGCAGTACTTC.

The V gene is TRBV27, the J gene TRBJ2-7; TRBD2 matches 10 bases. V lost 8 bases, J lost 2 bases, and 6 bases stayed unmatched. CDR1 is MNHEY, CDR2 SMNVEV, per germline (reference sequence). This CDR3 has 14 amino acids. The chain's CDR3 is CASPIAGGPYEQYF. CDR3 nucleotide sequence: TGTGCCAGCCCCATAGCGGGAGGACCCTACGAGCAGTACTTC.

This chain joins TRBV28 and TRBJ1-3, with 7 bases identical to TRBD1. Germline V lookup: CDR1 MDHEN, CDR2 SYDVKM. The CDR3 covers 15 residues. V shed 2 bases, J shed 2 bases, and the junction held 3 bases outside the gene matches. For the CDR3, the DNA is TGTGCCAGCAGTTTAAAGGGGGCGGCTGGAAACACCATATATTTT. This gives the protein CASSLKGAAGNTIYF.

A single count supports this clone. The chain recombines TRBV9 with TRBJ1-2, with D tentatively TRBD1 (5 bases). The CDR3 length is 16 residues. V dropped 4 bases and J dropped 4 bases, with 20 bases sitting between them. CDR1 is SGDLS and CDR2 is YYNGEE in the germline V gene. The CDR3 bases are TGTGCCAGCAGCCCAGAAAATCGGAGGGACCCCTATGGCTACACCTTC. Residues: CASSPENRRDPYGYTF.

The rearrangement uses TRBV7-9 and TRBJ1-1, with 8 nucleotides matching TRBD1. J gave up 4 bases and V 4 bases, and 2 bases lay outside the gene matches. The germline gives CDR1 SEHNR, CDR2 FQNEAQ (reference sequence). The CDR3 length is 13 residues. The chain's CDR3 is CASSSDRVTEAFF. In DNA form, the CDR3 reads TGTGCCAGCAGCTCGGACAGGGTCACTGAAGCTTTCTTT.

The CDR3 region has the DNA TGCGCCAGCAGCTTGACGGGACAGGGCAACACAGATACGCAGTATTTT. As protein: CASSLTGQGNTDTQYF. This rearrangement joins TRBV5-1 to TRBJ2-3, with TRBD1 matching over 9 bases. V was clipped by 1 base and J by 2 bases; unmatched bases: 5. The germline gives CDR1 SGHRS, CDR2 YFSETQ. This CDR3 region has 16 residues.

The gene calls are TRBV19 and TRBJ2-1; TRBD2 matches at 8 bases. J gave up 9 bases and V 0 bases, and 7 bases lay outside the gene matches. The CDR3 has 15 residues. From germline, CDR1 is LNHDA and CDR2 SQIVND (reference sequence). The CDR3 bases are TGTGCCAGTAGTATAGACAGCGGGAGCGGCAGTGAGCAGTTCTTC. Residues: CASSIDSGSGSEQFF.

This chain links TRBV5-5 with TRBJ2-2; no firm D call. Per germline, CDR1 SGHKS and CDR2 YYEKEE (reference sequence). There are 13 residues in the CDR3. The ends were cut back, 4 bases at V and 7 bases at J, with 11 bases in the middle. In DNA form, the CDR3 reads TGTGCCAGCAGCCCTGACAATCGCGGGGAGCTGTTTTTT. Its protein product is CASSPDNRGELFF.

This clone was observed a single time. The J gene is TRBJ2-7, the V gene TRBV5-8, with TRBD2 matching 8 bases. The V and J ends lost 2 bases and 3 bases, in that order; junction bases with no gene match: 1. This CDR3 spans 13 amino acids. The germline CDR1 and CDR2 sequences are SGHTS and YDEGEE. The CDR3 reads CASSFRGGYEQYF. In DNA, the CDR3 is TGTGCCAGCAGCTTCCGGGGGGGCTACGAGCAGTACTTC. The complete variable domain, with remaining parts taken from reference TRBV5-8 and TRBJ2-7, reads EAGVTQSPTHLIKTRGQQATLRCSPISGHTSVYWYQQALGLGLQFLLWYDEGEERNRGNFPPRFSGRQFPNYSSELNVNALELEDSALYLCASSFRGGYEQYFGPGTRLTVT.

V gene TRBV3-1 (or the pseudogene TRBV3-2) combines with J gene TRBJ2-2; possible D gene TRBD1, 5 bases. V was cut by 0 bases and J by 7 bases, with 12 bases left in between. The germline V gene has CDR1 LGHDT and CDR2 YNNKEL (reference sequence). There are 15 residues in the CDR3. CDR3 DNA: TGTGCCAGCAGCCAAGATGGGCAGGGAATCGGGGAGCTGTTTTTT. Protein product: CASSQDGQGIGELFF.

The chain is built from TRBV7-8 and TRBJ1-3, with 7 bases that match TRBD1. This CDR3 region has 17 residues. The V gene end was trimmed by 3 bases and the J gene end by 1 base; junction bases not matched to a gene: 9. From germline, CDR1 is SGHVS and CDR2 FQNEAQ. The CDR3 here is CASSFRIGGRSGNTIYF. Here the CDR3 DNA reads TGTGCCAGCAGCTTTAGAATAGGGGGCAGGTCTGGAAACACCATATATTTT. Full variable domain (outside the CDR3, taken from reference TRBV7-8 and TRBJ1-3): GAGVSQSPRYKVAKRGQDVALRCDPISGHVSLFWYQQALGQGPEFLTYFQNEAQLDKSGLPSDRFFAERPEGSVSTLKIQRTQQEDSAVYLCASSFRIGGRSGNTIYFGEGSWLTVV.

V usage is TRBV5-6 and J usage is TRBJ2-7; TRBD1 might be the D (6 bases). This CDR3 has 14 residues. Trimming stripped 5 bases from V and 5 bases from J, with 17 bases between. From germline, CDR1 is SGHDT and CDR2 YYEEEE. CDR3 protein: CASSQGQSGDEQYF. The DNA for the CDR3 is TGTGCCAGCAGTCAGGGGCAATCTGGAGACGAGCAGTACTTC.

This chain links TRBV6-5 with TRBJ1-2; D may be TRBD1 (6 bases). V lost 6 bases to trimming and J lost 7 bases, with 15 bases between them. The germline CDR1 and CDR2 sequences are MNHEY and SVGAGI. The CDR3 has 13 residues. CDR3 amino acids: CASRQGLGAGYTF. The CDR3 coding sequence is TGTGCCAGCAGACAGGGATTAGGCGCTGGCTACACCTTC.